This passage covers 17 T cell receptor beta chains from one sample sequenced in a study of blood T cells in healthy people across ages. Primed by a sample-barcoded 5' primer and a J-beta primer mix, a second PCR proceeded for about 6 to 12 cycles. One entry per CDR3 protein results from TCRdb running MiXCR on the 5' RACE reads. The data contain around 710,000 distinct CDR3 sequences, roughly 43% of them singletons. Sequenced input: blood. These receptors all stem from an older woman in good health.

The CDR3 region is CASSPGGRENTEAFF. In DNA, the CDR3 is TGTGCCAGCAGCCCCGGGGGACGGGAGAACACTGAAGCTTTCTTT. This chain links TRBV7-3 with TRBJ1-1; D may be TRBD1 (5 bases). V dropped 5 bases and J dropped 1 base, with 14 bases sitting between them. CDR1 is SGHTA and CDR2 is FQGTGA in the germline V gene. This CDR3 has 15 amino acids.

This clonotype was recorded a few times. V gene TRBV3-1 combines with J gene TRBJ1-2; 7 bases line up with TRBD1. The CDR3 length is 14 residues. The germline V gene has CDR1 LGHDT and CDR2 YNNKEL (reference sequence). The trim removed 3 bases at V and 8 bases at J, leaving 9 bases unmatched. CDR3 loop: CASSHGTAPGGYTF. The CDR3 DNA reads TGTGCCAGCAGCCATGGGACAGCACCAGGGGGCTACACCTTC.

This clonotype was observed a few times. Written as DNA, the CDR3 is TGTGCCAGCAGCTTGGGAGGGGGCCGCCTCTCTGGGGCCAACGTCCTGACTTTC. It translates to CASSLGGGRLSGANVLTF. The chain combines TRBV11-3 with TRBJ2-6; the D gene could be TRBD1 or TRBD2 (7 bases each). Germline loops: CDR1 SGHNT, CDR2 YENEEA. Trimming shortened V by 3 bases and J by 0 bases, and 15 bases separated the two germline ends. The CDR3 is 18 residues long. The entire variable domain, with the rest obtained from reference TRBV11-3 and TRBJ2-6, is as follows: EAGVVQSPRYKIIEKKQPVAFWCNPISGHNTLYWYLQNLGQGPELLIRYENEEAVDDSQLPKDRFSAERLKGVDSTLKIQPAELGDSAVYLCASSLGGGRLSGANVLTFGAGSRLTVL.

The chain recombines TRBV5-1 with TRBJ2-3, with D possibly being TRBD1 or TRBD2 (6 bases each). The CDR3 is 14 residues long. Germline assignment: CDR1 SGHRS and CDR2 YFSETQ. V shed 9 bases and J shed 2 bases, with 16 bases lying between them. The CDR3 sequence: CATRAGQLTDTQYF. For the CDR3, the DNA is TGCGCCACTAGGGCGGGACAACTCACAGATACGCAGTATTTT.

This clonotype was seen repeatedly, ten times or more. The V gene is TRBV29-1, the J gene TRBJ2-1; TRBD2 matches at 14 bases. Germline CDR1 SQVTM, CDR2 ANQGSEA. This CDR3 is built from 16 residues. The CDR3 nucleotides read TGCAGTGCCTCCCTGGGACTAGCGGGAGAGGGGAATGAGCAGTTCTTC. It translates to CSASLGLAGEGNEQFF.

The CDR3 region has the DNA TGTGCCAGCAACAAAGGAGGACTAGCGGACACAGATACGCAGTATTTT. Protein: CASNKGGLADTDTQYF. V usage is TRBV7-3 and J usage is TRBJ2-3; TRBD2 aligns across 10 bases. CDR1 and CDR2 (germline): SGHTA, FQGTGA. This CDR3 spans 16 amino acids. With V trimmed by 7 bases and J by 2 bases, 9 bases remained unmatched.

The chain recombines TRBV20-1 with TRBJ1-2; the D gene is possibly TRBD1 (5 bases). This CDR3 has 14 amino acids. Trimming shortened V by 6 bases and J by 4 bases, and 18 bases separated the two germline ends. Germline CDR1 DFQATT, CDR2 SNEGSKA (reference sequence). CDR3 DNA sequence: TGCAGTGCCTTTGACCCACAGGCTGTCTATGGCTACACCTTC. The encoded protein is CSAFDPQAVYGYTF.

In DNA form, the CDR3 reads TGTGCCAGCTCACCAACAGCACAAAGCTCCTACGAGCAGTACTTC. Translating gives CASSPTAQSSYEQYF. J is TRBJ2-7 and V is TRBV18; D gene unclear. With 2 bases removed from V and 0 bases from J, the gap between germline ends came to 11 bases. Germline V lookup: CDR1 KGHSH, CDR2 LQKENI. This CDR3 spans 15 amino acids.

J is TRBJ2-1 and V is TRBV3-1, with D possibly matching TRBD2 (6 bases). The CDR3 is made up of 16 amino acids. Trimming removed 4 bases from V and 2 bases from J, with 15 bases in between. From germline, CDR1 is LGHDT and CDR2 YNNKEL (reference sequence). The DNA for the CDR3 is TGTGCCAGCAGCCCCCACTCGGGAGTGGCCTACAATGAGCAGTTCTTC. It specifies CASSPHSGVAYNEQFF.

The CDR3, as DNA: TGTGCCAGCAGAACAATTCAGGGTGGAGAGACCCAGTACTTC. It specifies CASRTIQGGETQYF. The chain uses TRBV6-5 and TRBJ2-5, with D maybe TRBD1 (5 bases). CDR1 is MNHEY, CDR2 SVGAGI, per germline. The germline V and J ends were trimmed by 6 bases and 4 bases, with 15 bases remaining between them. CDR3 length: 14 residues.

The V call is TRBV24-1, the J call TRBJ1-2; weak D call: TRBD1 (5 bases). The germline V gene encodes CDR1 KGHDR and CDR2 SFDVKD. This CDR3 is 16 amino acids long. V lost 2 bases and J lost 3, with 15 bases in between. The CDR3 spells CATSDSRQGRDYGYTF. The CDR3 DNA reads TGTGCCACCAGTGATTCGCGGCAGGGACGGGACTATGGCTACACCTTC.

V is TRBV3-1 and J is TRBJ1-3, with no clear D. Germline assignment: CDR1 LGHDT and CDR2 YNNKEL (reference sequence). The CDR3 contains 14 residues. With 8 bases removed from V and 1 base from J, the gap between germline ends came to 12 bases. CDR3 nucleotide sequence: TGTGCCAGCCGGGAGAGTTCGTCTGGAAACACCATATATTTT. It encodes CASRESSSGNTIYF.

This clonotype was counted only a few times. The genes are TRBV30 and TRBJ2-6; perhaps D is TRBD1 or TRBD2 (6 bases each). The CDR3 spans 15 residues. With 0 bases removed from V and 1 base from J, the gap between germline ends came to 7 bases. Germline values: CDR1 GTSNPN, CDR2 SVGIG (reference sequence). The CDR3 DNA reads TGTGCCTGGAGTGTAGGGGGGTCTGGGGCCAACGTCCTGACTTTC. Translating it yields CAWSVGGSGANVLTF.

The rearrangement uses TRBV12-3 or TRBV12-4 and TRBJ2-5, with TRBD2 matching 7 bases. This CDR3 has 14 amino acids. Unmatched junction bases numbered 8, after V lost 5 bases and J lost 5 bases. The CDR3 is CASSRPPGGETQYF. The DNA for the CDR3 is TGTGCCAGCAGTCGTCCCCCCGGGGGGGAGACCCAGTACTTC.

The CDR3 spells CASSLGYSVTDTQYF. In DNA form, the CDR3 reads TGTGCCAGCAGCTTAGGCTATTCCGTCACAGATACGCAGTATTTT. The V gene is TRBV7-9, the J gene TRBJ2-3; no definite D call. V was pared by 1 base and J by 2 bases, with 10 bases between. There are 15 residues in the CDR3. The V gene's germline CDR1 is SEHNR and CDR2 FQNEAQ (reference sequence).

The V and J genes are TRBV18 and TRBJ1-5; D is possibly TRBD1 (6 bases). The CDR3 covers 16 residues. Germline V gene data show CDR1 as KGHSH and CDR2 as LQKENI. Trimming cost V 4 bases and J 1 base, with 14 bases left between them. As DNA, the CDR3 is TGTGCCAGCTCACTCCAACAGGGCTTCAGCAATCAGCCCCAGCATTTT. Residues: CASSLQQGFSNQPQHF.

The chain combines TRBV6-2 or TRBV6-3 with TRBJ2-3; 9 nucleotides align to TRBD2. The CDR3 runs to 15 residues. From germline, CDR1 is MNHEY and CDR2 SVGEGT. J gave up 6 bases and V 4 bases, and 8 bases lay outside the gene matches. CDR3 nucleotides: TGTGCCAGCAGTTTCTTGCGGGGGGGCCAGGATACGCAGTATTTT. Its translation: CASSFLRGGQDTQYF.